One and the same sample provided the 23 T cell receptor beta chains below, sequenced in a study of T cell responses to AZD1222 COVID-19 vaccine. TCRdb's table, derived via immunoSEQ multiplex PCR, lists solely in-frame clones and lacks some. Among about 150,000 clones, under 95% were seen once, and the ten largest hold 4% to 6%. Specimen: peripheral blood, collected on day 0 of AZD1222 vaccination. The receptor source for this set is an adult in good health.

In its sample, this clone was seen once. An end of the junction differs from the germline gene, which may be a read error. The chain links TRBV6-2 or TRBV6-3 to TRBJ2-7; D gene uncertain. The CDR3 is 11 residues long. The V gene's germline CDR1 is MNHEY and CDR2 SVGEGT. CDR3 sequence reads: CASSYSHEQYF. In nucleotides, the CDR3 is TGTGCCAGCAGTTACTCCCACGAGCAGTACTTC.

V usage is TRBV7-2 and J usage is TRBJ2-5; 8 positions match TRBD2. The CDR3 runs 15 residues. V was pared by 4 bases and J by 7 bases, with 11 bases of the junction left unmatched. The germline CDR1 and CDR2 sequences are SGHTA and FQGNSA. Written as DNA, the CDR3 is TGTGCCAGCAGCTCACTCCCGGGGGGGTTAGGGACCCAGTACTTC. This encodes CASSSLPGGLGTQYF.

The chain has TRBV6-5 and TRBJ1-2; D may be TRBD1 (6 bases). With 0 bases removed from V and 0 bases from J, the gap between germline ends came to 8 bases. The CDR3 has 15 amino acids. Germline CDR1 reads MNHEY; CDR2 reads SVGAGI. CDR3 amino acids: CASSYSTGANYGYTF. DNA of the CDR3: TGTGCCAGCAGTTACTCGACAGGAGCTAACTATGGCTACACCTTC.

The chain is built from TRBV29-1 and TRBJ1-1; maybe TRBD1 (6 bases). V gave up 1 base and J gave up 10 bases, with 10 bases separating them. The CDR3 totals 11 residues. The germline CDR1 and CDR2 sequences are SQVTM and ANQGSEA. The chain's CDR3 is CSVEVGAGAFF. The DNA of the CDR3 is TGCAGCGTTGAAGTGGGGGCCGGAGCTTTCTTT.

This rearrangement joins TRBV11-2 to TRBJ1-6; 8 bases map to TRBD1. The J segment lost 6 bases and the V segment lost 5 bases, leaving 9 bases of the junction unmatched. The CDR3 totals 16 residues. Germline assignment: CDR1 SGHAT and CDR2 FQNNGV. The DNA of the CDR3 is TGTGCCAGCAGCCCAAGCGGGACAGGCTTTAATTCACCCCTCCACTTT. Its translation: CASSPSGTGFNSPLHF.

This clone was picked up one time. The chain couples TRBV9 to TRBJ1-1, with 7 bases identical to TRBD1. Per germline, CDR1 SGDLS and CDR2 YYNGEE. This CDR3 has 13 amino acids. The V gene end was trimmed by 3 bases and the J gene end by 4 bases; junction bases not matched to a gene: 3. The DNA of the CDR3 is TGTGCCAGCAGCGCGACAGGGCGCACTGAAGCTTTCTTT. Translating gives CASSATGRTEAFF.

The chain carries TRBV27 and TRBJ1-2, with D maybe TRBD1 (6 bases). The CDR3 has 14 residues. Germline CDR1 is MNHEY and CDR2 is SMNVEV (reference sequence). V was cut by 5 bases and J by 0 bases, with 10 bases left in between. The CDR3 DNA follows: TGTGCCAGCAGTCTAGGGGGATCTAACTATGGCTACACCTTC. Protein: CASSLGGSNYGYTF.

This rearrangement joins TRBV6-6 to TRBJ2-1; D is perhaps TRBD2 (5 bases). This CDR3 spans 16 amino acids. CDR1 is MNHNY, CDR2 SVGAGI, per germline (reference sequence). V gave up 4 bases and J gave up 10 bases, with 23 bases separating them. CDR3 nucleotides: TGTGCCAGCAGTTCCCTCTTGAGAGGCACGGGAAGAGAGCAGTTCTTC. This sequence encodes CASSSLLRGTGREQFF.

The rearrangement joins TRBV5-1 to TRBJ2-3; a weak D match, TRBD2 (5 bases). The CDR3 is 16 amino acids. Germline-derived CDR1 and CDR2 are SGHRS and YFSETQ. V lost 0 bases, J lost 2 bases, and 13 bases lay in between. The CDR3 sequence: CASSLGSSFITDTQYF. CDR3 nucleotides: TGCGCCAGCAGCTTGGGATCTAGCTTTATCACAGATACGCAGTATTTT.

CDR3 nucleotide sequence: TGCGCCAGCAGCGCCGGGACGGACACGGCCCAGCCCCAGCATTTT. It encodes CASSAGTDTAQPQHF. The chain carries TRBV4-3 and TRBJ1-5, with a weak D call TRBD1 (5 bases). Germline values: CDR1 LGHNA, CDR2 YSLEER. The V end was cut by 5 bases, the J end by 7 bases, with 18 bases between. The CDR3 totals 15 residues.

V and J are TRBV5-1 and TRBJ2-1; 8 nucleotides agree with TRBD1. J gave up 6 bases and V 0 bases, and 8 bases lay outside the gene matches. The V gene's germline CDR1 is SGHRS and CDR2 YFSETQ. The CDR3 sequence is 16 residues long. The CDR3 DNA sequence: TGCGCCAGCAGCTTGGCGAGGACAGGGATCCGCAATGAGCAGTTCTTC. It is translated as CASSLARTGIRNEQFF.

A remark on this clone: Different DNA sequences within this sample yield the same CDR3. The genes are TRBV7-3 and TRBJ2-2; no definite D call. Trimming removed 2 bases from V and 1 base from J, with 5 bases in between. The CDR3 runs 14 residues. Germline V gene data show CDR1 as SGHTA and CDR2 as FQGTGA. The CDR3 sequence is CASSLRVNTGELFF. The CDR3 region has the DNA TGTGCCAGCAGCTTACGAGTGAACACCGGGGAGCTGTTTTTT.

This rearrangement joins TRBV18 to TRBJ1-2, with a weak D call TRBD1 (5 bases). The germline V and J ends were trimmed by 6 bases and 2 bases, with 19 bases remaining between them. The length of the CDR3 is 16 residues. CDR1 is KGHSH and CDR2 is LQKENI in the germline V gene. In DNA, the CDR3 is TGTGCCAGCTCTCCGACCACGGTGGGGGTCAACTATGGCTACACCTTC. Translated, it gives CASSPTTVGVNYGYTF.

This clone is a singleton in its sample. This chain connects TRBV27 to TRBJ1-1; no definite D call. Trimming shortened V by 3 bases and J by 1 base, and 15 bases separated the two germline ends. The length of the CDR3 is 16 residues. From germline, CDR1 is MNHEY and CDR2 SMNVEV (reference sequence). The CDR3 is CASSFTGSGQNTEAFF. The CDR3 bases are TGTGCCAGCAGTTTTACCGGAAGCGGGCAGAACACTGAAGCTTTCTTT.

This clone was seen more than once but under ten times. This sequence joins TRBV3-1 (or the pseudogene TRBV3-2) and TRBJ2-5; D uncertain. This CDR3 comprises 12 residues. Trimming stripped 0 bases from V and 10 bases from J, with 9 bases between. The V gene's germline CDR1 is LGHDT and CDR2 YNNKEL (reference sequence). CDR3 residues: CASSQDVLGQYF. CDR3 DNA: TGTGCCAGCAGCCAAGATGTTCTGGGCCAGTACTTC.

The rearrangement links TRBV2 to TRBJ1-4, with D unresolved. The germline V gene has CDR1 SNHLY and CDR2 FYNNEI. V was pared by 8 bases and J by 17 bases, with 21 bases between. The CDR3 loop spans 12 amino acids. The CDR3 nucleotides are TGTGCCAGCGTGGACGCCCTGGGTTCTCTTTTTTTT. It encodes CASVDALGSLFF.

The chain uses TRBV5-1 and TRBJ2-3; D remains ambiguous. Germline CDR1 and CDR2: SGHRS and YFSETQ. The CDR3 spans 15 residues. Trimming shortened V by 0 bases and J by 3 bases, and 11 bases separated the two germline ends. In nucleotides, the CDR3 is TGCGCCAGCAGCTTGGATCGGCCTATAACAGATACGCAGTATTTT. Its protein product is CASSLDRPITDTQYF.

The chain carries TRBV15 and TRBJ2-7; perhaps TRBD2 as D (6 bases). The germline V gene has CDR1 LNHNV and CDR2 YYDKDF (reference sequence). V shed 0 bases and J shed 7 bases, with 16 bases lying between them. The CDR3 runs 15 residues. The CDR3 region is CATSRDRGPGVEQYF. The CDR3, as DNA: TGTGCCACCAGCAGAGATCGAGGCCCGGGGGTAGAGCAGTACTTC.

The V gene is TRBV5-4, the J gene TRBJ1-2; D call uncertain. The CDR3 runs 14 residues. The V gene's germline CDR1 is SGHNT and CDR2 YYREEE (reference sequence). Deletions cut 2 bases from V and 3 bases from J, with 11 bases between. CDR3: CASSFKGGDYGYTF. For the CDR3, the DNA is TGTGCCAGCAGCTTTAAGGGCGGTGACTATGGCTACACCTTC.

This clone was seen just once. The V gene is TRBV10-3, the J gene TRBJ1-2, with TRBD1 matching 7 bases. CDR3 length equals 14 residues. The germline V gene has CDR1 ENHRY and CDR2 SYGVKD. The V and J ends lost 2 bases and 0 bases, in that order; junction bases with no gene match: 0. CDR3 residues: CAISEGTANYGYTF. The DNA for the CDR3 is TGTGCCATCAGTGAGGGGACAGCTAACTATGGCTACACCTTC.

The rearrangement links TRBV15 to TRBJ1-1, with unresolved D. Trimming took 4 bases from V and 3 from J, leaving 15 bases between them. The germline gives CDR1 LNHNV, CDR2 YYDKDF (reference sequence). This CDR3 region has 15 residues. This chain's CDR3 is CATSTLTMSDTEAFF. Here the CDR3 DNA reads TGTGCCACCAGCACCCTTACGATGTCGGACACTGAAGCTTTCTTT.

The chain has TRBV4-1 and TRBJ2-3; D is possibly TRBD2 (6 bases). The germline V gene encodes CDR1 MGHRA and CDR2 YSYEKL. V shed 3 bases and J shed 6 bases, with 13 bases lying between them. The CDR3 runs 14 residues. The CDR3 region has the DNA TGCGCCAGCAGCCAGGGGGGAGAGGGGGATACGCAGTATTTT. Translation: CASSQGGEGDTQYF.

The chain is built from TRBV9 and TRBJ1-4, with D tentatively TRBD1 (5 bases). The CDR3 is 14 amino acids. The germline gives CDR1 SGDLS, CDR2 YYNGEE. Trimming removed 1 base from V and 7 bases from J, with 11 bases in between. The CDR3: CASSVQGAGEKLFF. The CDR3 DNA reads TGTGCCAGCAGCGTACAGGGCGCGGGTGAAAAACTGTTTTTT.